One T cell receptor beta chain is described in this entry. The antigen is undetermined. Germline CDR1 and CDR2: SGHDN and FVKESK. V gave up 0 bases and J gave up 4 bases, with 6 bases separating them. There are 13 residues in the CDR3. The authors obtained over 95% purity in all sorted populations. These data come from a study of beta chain features in type 1 diabetes. Study-level results: Among patients with Type 1 diabetes, TCRB CDR3s were moderately but significantly shorter in every one of the four CD4+ subsets. Any HLA type influence on TCRB rearrangement was left unresolved here. TCRB repertoires of naive, central memory and Treg cells appeared more similar among patients than among healthy donors.

Every isolated RNA sample was fully reverse transcribed, so sequencing captured expressed TCRB transcripts. Clones were sequenced by immunoSEQ multiplex PCR, and TCRdb holds only the in-frame ones, with some missing. The sample lists about 150,000 clones, 6.5% to 8.5% occurring once. This TCR was sampled from a man between 18 and 35 years old with type 1 diabetes. The chain combines TRBV14 with TRBJ1-1; the D is unclear. Sequenced: central memory CD4+ T cells from blood. Here the CDR3 reads CASSQDRFTEAFF. The CDR3 coding sequence is TGTGCCAGCAGCCAAGACAGGTTCACTGAAGCTTTCTTT.